The present T cell receptor beta chain was sequenced within a study of immune evolution from preneoplasia to lung adenocarcinoma (dated by TCRdb to about 2021). With respect to the entire study: HLA loss of heterozygosity was found in about 7% of AIS, about 14% of MIA and 33% of ADC lesions, and in no AAH lesions. TCR sequencing data were obtained from around 56 patients. The study combined immune gene expression, TCR sequencing and multiplex immunofluorescence to profile immune contexture across lung adenocarcinoma precursors and invasive adenocarcinoma. Resected precursor lesions (AAH, AIS, MIA) and invasive adenocarcinomas were each compared against paired morphologically normal lung tissue. Sample size was determined by specimen availability and not by a prior power calculation. POLYSOLVER was used to infer Class I HLA alleles from exome data, and LOHHLA was used to detect allele-specific HLA loss. The overall cohort was made up of around 51 patients with pulmonary nodules who had surgical resection. According to the study, over a hundred samples were used for TCR sequencing. The immune data were integrated with whole exome sequencing and methylation data from the same cohort of nodules. What the research found in general, with its limitations: The highest top T cell clone frequencies were observed in normal lung, and a progressive decrease in top T cell clone frequencies appeared to occur from AAH through AIS, MIA and invasive adenocarcinoma. Clonality was highest in normal lung, while later-stage lesions appeared to have lower clonality but higher T cell density and diversity. T cell clonality was highest in KRAS-mutant nodules compared with EGFR-mutant or double wild-type lesions. Because all patients came from Japan and China, whether the findings apply to Western populations was uncertain. The findings were based on association rather than direct causation, and larger cohorts with long-term follow-up and longitudinal biopsies were deemed needed.

Including the terminal cysteine and phenylalanine, the CDR3 comprises 15 residues. Of the read, only the CDR3 DNA is kept; its 45 bases are in frame from base 1. CDR1 and CDR2 are drawn from the germline V gene: SGDLS, YYNGEE. V drops 4 bases and J drops 1 base, leaving 11 bases in between. Resection was performed on patients in Japan or China between the mid-2010s and the late 2010s. Histologic diagnosis of each case was confirmed independently by two lung cancer pathologists on H&E slides. For nucleic acid extraction, premalignant or tumor cells were enriched by macro-dissection following pathologic assessment. The AllPrep DNA/RNA FFPE Kit was used to isolate DNA from FFPE tissue. Turning to this clone: Its antigen is not yet known. No qualities accompany the bases; no much larger clone lies one base away.

Using the immunoSEQ hsTCRbeta Kit, TCR beta CDR3 regions were sequenced from DNA. For the original study's pipeline: TCR sequencing data were analysed with the ImmunoSEQ Analyzer. T cell clonality was defined as 1 minus Pielou's evenness, as computed on productive rearrangements. The inverse Simpson index, applied to productive templates, was used to measure T cell diversity. T cell density was TCR beta template counts normalized to usable DNA, estimated by amplifying and sequencing housekeeping genes. Two-sided Kruskal-Wallis tests were used to compare TCR metrics across histologic stages. The table comes from immuneACCESS by way of TCRdb, which keeps in-frame sequences with V and J called. Part of the clones is missing from these tables; in studies checked, under half for an unresolved V gene and the rest for unknown reasons. V, J and clone size are taken as reported in that table, and D and trimming were inferred from the DNA itself. Within this sample are 4,400 or so clones, with more than 75% of them counted one time only. Of the sample, over 5% falls within the top ten clones.

The sequenced material came from FFPE minimally invasive lung adenocarcinoma tissue. The label giving this sample's cell subset or site can be read as: micro-invasive lung adenocarcinoma (MIA). The chain was built from TRBV9 and TRBJ2-2; TRBD1 is possibly the D segment (6 matching bases). This receptor was taken from an older donor with lung adenocarcinoma. This receptor carries the CDR3 CASSSGHMNTGELFF. The nucleotide sequence reads TGTGCCAGCAGCTCGGGACATATGAACACCGGGGAGCTGTTTTTT.